This TCR beta chain was profiled in a study of cytomegalovirus exposure and HLA in healthy donors (dated by TCRdb to 2016 to 2017). In the study overall: According to an earlier analysis of a few hundred of the donors, some 180 million T cells yielded 117 million unique TCR beta sequences and 276 Gb of sequence data. Among the approximately 400 genotyped donors, under 90% belonged to the genetic ancestry cluster associated with self-reported Caucasian donors. Using immunosequencing, the study profiled T cell repertoires from about 620 subjects and related those repertoires to cytomegalovirus serostatus. Approximately 310 gigabases of sequencing data and approximately 91 million unique TCR sequences made up an early release that covered approximately 650 HLA-typed donors. A separate validation cohort of about 110 different subjects was used in addition to the 666-subject first cohort. The aim of the study was to test whether cataloging public T cell receptors could identify signatures of past pathogen exposure. All discovery cohort repertoires had been generated on a single sequencing platform. Class I and class II HLA loci were covered by the typing at four-digit resolution. The study combined high-throughput TCR immunosequencing, statistical association of individual TCRs with disease status, and machine learning to predict cytomegalovirus infection status. The later analysis used no new phenotypic data to find candidate immune exposures, relying instead on TCR beta sequences and their occurrence across donors. Donor age, sex, ethnicity and CMV serostatus were compiled alongside the repertoire data. Across about 370 genotyped donors of the cohort, an average of approximately 240,000 unique TCR beta nucleotide sequences per donor were sequenced, and 15% to 20% of those sequences were non-productive. A later analysis re-examined previously published TCR beta repertoires from 600 to 700 donors and added high-resolution HLA genotyping to investigate patterns of TCR occurrence. In a later genetic analysis, genome-wide SNP genotypes for about three fifths of the 666 donors were used, and that subset was treated as a discovery cohort. To decide whether each TCR beta V gene segment behaved as functional or pseudogenic, an earlier analysis of fewer than 750 of the donors relied on high-throughput TCR beta sequencing. Typing coverage differed by locus: A, B, C, DRB1 and DQB1 were typed in roughly 620-630 donors, DQA1 in about 510, DPA1 in nearly 610, and DPB1 in approximately 450. Several DR-DQ haplotypes were treated as single units for association and clustering because of strong linkage in the cohort. What the work shows at the level of the full study, not this receptor alone: About 17 rarely observed V segments, including chromosome 9 orphons, were excluded from the earlier analysis of several hundred of the donors because counts were too low. Because HLA typing was unavailable for some donors at each locus, only the typed subset was used in association tests. According to the authors, the approach could potentially be generalized to other disease states and immunological phenotypes. In a later analysis, TCR association rates were found to vary across HLA loci, with the most associated TCRs seen for DRB1 alleles and the fewest for HLA-C alleles. This cohort had only TCR beta chains sequenced, and the lack of alpha or paired-chain data limited which features could be detected. Across donors, most TCR sequences were observed very rarely, whereas some public TCRs were present in many individuals. Broadly in line with IMGT annotations, most TCR beta V segments showed up in productive rearrangements about 87% or about 30% of the time in an earlier analysis of approximately 640 of the donors. In vitro tests confirmed that a few of the cytomegalovirus-associated TCR beta chains recognize cytomegalovirus antigens. In the study, around 160 TCR beta chains were listed as associated with cytomegalovirus. According to a later analysis, parvovirus B19, influenza, CMV and Epstein-Barr virus appeared linked to several top co-occurrence clusters. Correlated functional status among segregating V segments might reflect linkage disequilibrium, but an unknown experimental factor could not be ruled out. When HLA alleles, especially DR and DQ, strongly co-occurred, attributing TCR associations to individual alleles was difficult. In both the original and validation cohorts, the classifier was reported to diagnose cytomegalovirus status with high specificity and sensitivity. CMV serostatus was the only immune exposure information available for the cohort. A further reported finding was that TCR beta sequences accurately predicted the HLA-A and HLA-B alleles for most subjects in the first cohort. V-gene and J-gene trimming of TCR beta chains was associated with a missense DCLRE1C variant in a later genetic analysis, and the association was replicated in an independent cohort. In a later genetic analysis, fewer N-insertions in productive TCRs were reported among donors in an Asian-associated ancestry cluster than the roughly 640-donor mean. A cluster of highly shared sequence variants was judged likely to be a technical artifact of the sequencing pipeline. Some IMGT-functional V segments, including TRBV6-2 and TRBV6-3, could not be told apart with the 87-base-pair reads, so those segments were excluded. In a later analysis, most CMV-associated TCR beta chains were found to appear HLA-restricted, with HLA associations seemingly driven largely by CMV exposure. In a later analysis, around 15,000 TCR beta sequences were associated with specific HLA alleles at a false discovery rate of 0.05. Presence/absence analyses assumed roughly uniform sequencing depth across donors, an assumption that may not hold. In a later analysis, HLA-associated TCR beta chains showed more clonal expansion and lower generation probabilities than non-associated chains that were equally common.

The protocol used for the library was the immunoSEQ multiplex PCR assay. For the multiplex PCR, a mixture combining 60 forward primers for TCR Vbeta segments and 13 reverse primers for TCR Jbeta segments was used. A multiplex PCR assay on genomic DNA amplified the CDR3 region of rearranged TCR beta genes. Amplified TCR beta libraries were sequenced as 87-base-pair reads on the Illumina HiSeq System. The published analysis was carried out like this. A later analysis tallied tens of millions of unique TCR beta chains across the 666 repertoires, and some 12 million of those chains were shared by two or more donors. To remove PCR and sequencing errors, raw reads were error-corrected and collapsed into unique sequences using a nearest-neighbor algorithm that merged closely related sequences. Alignment of CDR3 sequences to IMGT reference sequences was used to assign V, D and J gene segments. For a sequence to be retained, a match of at least six nucleotides to both a V gene segment and a J gene segment was required. A rearrangement counted as productive if the CDR3 had no stop codons and remained in frame with V and J, and every other rearrangement counted as non-productive. Following IMGT convention, CDR3 was defined as the stretch from the second conserved V-encoded cysteine to the conserved J-encoded phenylalanine. The earlier analysis of around 640 of the donors excluded sequences that lacked an unambiguous match to a single V gene segment. An earlier analysis of 500 to 600 of the donors classified V segments as functional when productive rearrangements were above 56.7% and as segregating when the standard deviation between donors was above 5%. A statistical classification framework was developed to diagnose cytomegalovirus status using the catalog of TCR beta chain sequences. V and J gene assignment, in a later analysis, came from comparing TCR nucleotide sequences with IMGT/GENE-DB human TR gene sequences. Using the TCRdist pipeline, a later analysis assigned CDR3 sequences along with most-parsimonious VDJ recombination scenarios. In a later analysis, every TCR beta chain was defined by the combination of its CDR3 amino acid sequence and its V-gene family, and reads without a unique V-gene family were dropped. In a later analysis, 450 to 600 highly shared, low-generation-probability nucleotide sequences were removed to address suspected cross-contamination and a sequencing artifact. In a later analysis, a clonal expansion index for each public chain was calculated from normalized within-repertoire ranks of inferred template counts. In a later analysis, generation probabilities were computed using a VDJ recombination model fitted to out-of-frame rearrangements, and the results were checked against IGoR. In a later analysis, TCR-TCR, TCR-HLA and TCR-CMV co-occurrence was scored with hypergeometric tests, and a repertoire-size bias correction was applied to TCR pairs. False discovery rates were estimated in a later analysis by permuting HLA or CMV assignments 20 times. In a later analysis, co-occurring TCRs were grouped using DBSCAN, with TCRdist sequence similarity added in when clustering inside HLA-allele-positive subsets. For co-occurrence clustering, repertoires with fewer than 30,000 or more than 120,000 public chains were excluded, along with a handful of repertoires with anomalous nucleotide sharing. TCRdb mirrors the immuneACCESS table, restricted to in-frame sequences. Some clones are absent from its copies; in checked studies, under half trace to an unresolved V gene, and the reason for the others is unknown. That table furnishes V, J and clone size, whereas the DNA furnished D and trimming. The table for this sample records about 77,000 clones. Approximately 13% of the sample rests with the top ten.

About this clone itself: Its antigen remains undetermined.

The cohort was made up of 500 to 850 healthy bone marrow donors. At the time of sampling, all cohort members were nominally healthy, though unrecorded immune exposures were likely present. The donor tested CMV seropositive and was one of the 289 seropositive cohort members. A peripheral blood sample was provided by each donor, and peripheral blood mononuclear cells were used for TCR beta sequencing. Genomic DNA extraction from the blood cell samples was performed with the Qiagen DNeasy Blood Extraction Kit. CDR1 and CDR2, per the germline V gene, are SGHDT and YYEEEE. Trimming at the junction amounts to 7 bases on V and 5 bases on J, and the germline ends lie 11 bases apart. The CDR3 covers 12 residues, taking in both the cysteine and the phenylalanine. Only the CDR3 part of the read is kept: 36 bases, read in frame from the first base.

The sequence was collected from a man aged 45 to 65 in good health and CMV-seropositive. Rearrangement joined TRBV5-6 to TRBJ2-3; no D gene call is confident. Specimen: PBMCs. The DNA is TGTGCCAGCGCCCCGAGAGGAGATACGCAGTATTTT. Protein translation: CASAPRGDTQYF.